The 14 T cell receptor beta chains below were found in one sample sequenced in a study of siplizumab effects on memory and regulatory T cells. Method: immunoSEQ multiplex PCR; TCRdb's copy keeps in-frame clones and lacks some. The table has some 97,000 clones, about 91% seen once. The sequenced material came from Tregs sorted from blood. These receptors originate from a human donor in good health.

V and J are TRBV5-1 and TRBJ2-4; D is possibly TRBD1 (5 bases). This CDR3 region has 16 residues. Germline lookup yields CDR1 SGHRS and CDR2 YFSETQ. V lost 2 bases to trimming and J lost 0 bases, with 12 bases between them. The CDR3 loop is CASSLGHTIAKNIQYF. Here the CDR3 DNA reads TGCGCCAGCAGCTTAGGACATACCATAGCCAAAAACATTCAGTACTTC. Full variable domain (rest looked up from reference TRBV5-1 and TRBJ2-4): KAGVTQTPRYLIKTRGQQVTLSCSPISGHRSVSWYQQTPGQGLQFLFEYFSETQRNKGNFPGRFSGRQFSNSRSEMNVSTLELGDSALYLCASSLGHTIAKNIQYFGAGTRLSVL.

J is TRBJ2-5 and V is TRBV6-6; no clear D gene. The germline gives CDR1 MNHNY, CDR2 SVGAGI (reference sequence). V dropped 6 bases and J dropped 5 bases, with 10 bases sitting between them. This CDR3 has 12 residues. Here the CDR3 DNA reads TGTGCCAGCAGCCTAGGCCCTGAGACCCAGTACTTC. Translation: CASSLGPETQYF.

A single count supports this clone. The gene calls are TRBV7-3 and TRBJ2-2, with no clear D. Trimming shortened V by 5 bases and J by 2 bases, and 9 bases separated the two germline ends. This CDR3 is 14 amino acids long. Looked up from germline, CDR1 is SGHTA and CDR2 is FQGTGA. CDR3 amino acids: CASSPPRNTGELFF. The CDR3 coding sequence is TGTGCCAGCAGCCCCCCCAGAAACACCGGGGAGCTGTTTTTT.

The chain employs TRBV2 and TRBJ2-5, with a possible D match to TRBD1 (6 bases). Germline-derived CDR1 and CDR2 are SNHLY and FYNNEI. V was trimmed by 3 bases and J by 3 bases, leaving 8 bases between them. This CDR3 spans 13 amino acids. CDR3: CASSDTGKETQYF. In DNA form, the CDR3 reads TGTGCCAGCAGTGACACAGGGAAAGAGACCCAGTACTTC.

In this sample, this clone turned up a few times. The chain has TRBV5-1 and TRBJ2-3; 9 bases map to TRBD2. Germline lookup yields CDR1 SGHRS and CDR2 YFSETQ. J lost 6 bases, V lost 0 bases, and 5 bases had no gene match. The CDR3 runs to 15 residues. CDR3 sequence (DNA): TGCGCCAGCAGCTTGGGAGGGACTAGCATGGATACGCAGTATTTT. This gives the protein CASSLGGTSMDTQYF.

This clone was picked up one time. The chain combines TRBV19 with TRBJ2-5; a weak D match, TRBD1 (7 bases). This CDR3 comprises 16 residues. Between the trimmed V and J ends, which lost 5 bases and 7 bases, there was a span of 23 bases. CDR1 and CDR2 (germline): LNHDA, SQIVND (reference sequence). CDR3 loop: CASSAIHQGGPGTQYF. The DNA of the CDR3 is TGTGCCAGTAGTGCGATACATCAGGGGGGCCCGGGGACCCAGTACTTC.

CDR3 DNA sequence: TGTGCCAGCAGCCCGCACCACCAAGAGACCCAGTACTTC. Translating it yields CASSPHHQETQYF. This rearrangement joins TRBV28 to TRBJ2-5; D gene uncertain. The ends were cut back, 6 bases at V and 0 bases at J, with 8 bases in the middle. Germline loops: CDR1 MDHEN, CDR2 SYDVKM. The CDR3 is 13 residues long.

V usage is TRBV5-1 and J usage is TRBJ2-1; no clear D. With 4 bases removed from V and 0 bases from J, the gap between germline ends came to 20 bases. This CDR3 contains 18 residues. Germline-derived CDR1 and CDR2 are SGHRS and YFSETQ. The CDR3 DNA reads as TGCGCCAGCAGCAATAACCCAGCCATTCTCAGCTCCTACAATGAGCAGTTCTTC. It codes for CASSNNPAILSSYNEQFF.

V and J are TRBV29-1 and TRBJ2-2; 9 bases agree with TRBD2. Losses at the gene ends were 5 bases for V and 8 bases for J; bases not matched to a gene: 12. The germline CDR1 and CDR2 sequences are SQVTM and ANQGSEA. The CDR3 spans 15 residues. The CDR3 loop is CSVSKIGLAKGELFF. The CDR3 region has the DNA TGCAGCGTTTCTAAGATAGGACTAGCGAAAGGGGAGCTGTTTTTT.

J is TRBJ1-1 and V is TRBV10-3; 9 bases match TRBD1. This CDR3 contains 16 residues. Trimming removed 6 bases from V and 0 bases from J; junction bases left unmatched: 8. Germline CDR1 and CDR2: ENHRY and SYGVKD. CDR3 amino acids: CAIRPGTGIMNTEAFF. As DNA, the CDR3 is TGTGCCATCAGACCCGGGACAGGGATTATGAACACTGAAGCTTTCTTT.

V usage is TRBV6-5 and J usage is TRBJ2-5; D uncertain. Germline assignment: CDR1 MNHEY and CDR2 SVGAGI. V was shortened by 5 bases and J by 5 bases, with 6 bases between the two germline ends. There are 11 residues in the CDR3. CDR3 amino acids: CASSKLETQYF. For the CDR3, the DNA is TGTGCCAGCAGTAAACTGGAGACCCAGTACTTC.

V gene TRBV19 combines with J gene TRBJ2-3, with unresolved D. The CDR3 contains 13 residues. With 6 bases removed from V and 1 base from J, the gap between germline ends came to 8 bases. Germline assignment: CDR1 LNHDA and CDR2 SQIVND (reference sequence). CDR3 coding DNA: TGTGCCAGTAGCCCACGGGGCACAGATACGCAGTATTTT. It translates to CASSPRGTDTQYF. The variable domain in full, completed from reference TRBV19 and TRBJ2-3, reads DGGITQSPKYLFRKEGQNVTLSCEQNLNHDAMYWYRQDPGQGLRLIYYSQIVNDFQKGDIAEGYSVSREKKESFPLTVTSAQKNPTAFYLCASSPRGTDTQYFGPGTRLTVL.

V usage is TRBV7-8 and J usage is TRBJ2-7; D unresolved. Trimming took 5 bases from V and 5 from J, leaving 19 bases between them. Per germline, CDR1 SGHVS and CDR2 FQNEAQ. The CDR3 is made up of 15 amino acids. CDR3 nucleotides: TGTGCCAGCAGCCCATATGCGACCCTGGGCAACGAGCAGTACTTC. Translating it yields CASSPYATLGNEQYF.

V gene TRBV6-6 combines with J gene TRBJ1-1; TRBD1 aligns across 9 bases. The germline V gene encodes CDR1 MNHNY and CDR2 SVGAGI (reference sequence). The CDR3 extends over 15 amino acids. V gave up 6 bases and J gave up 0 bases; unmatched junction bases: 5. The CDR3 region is CASRTGGILNTEAFF. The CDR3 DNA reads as TGTGCCAGCAGGACAGGGGGTATTTTGAACACTGAAGCTTTCTTT.